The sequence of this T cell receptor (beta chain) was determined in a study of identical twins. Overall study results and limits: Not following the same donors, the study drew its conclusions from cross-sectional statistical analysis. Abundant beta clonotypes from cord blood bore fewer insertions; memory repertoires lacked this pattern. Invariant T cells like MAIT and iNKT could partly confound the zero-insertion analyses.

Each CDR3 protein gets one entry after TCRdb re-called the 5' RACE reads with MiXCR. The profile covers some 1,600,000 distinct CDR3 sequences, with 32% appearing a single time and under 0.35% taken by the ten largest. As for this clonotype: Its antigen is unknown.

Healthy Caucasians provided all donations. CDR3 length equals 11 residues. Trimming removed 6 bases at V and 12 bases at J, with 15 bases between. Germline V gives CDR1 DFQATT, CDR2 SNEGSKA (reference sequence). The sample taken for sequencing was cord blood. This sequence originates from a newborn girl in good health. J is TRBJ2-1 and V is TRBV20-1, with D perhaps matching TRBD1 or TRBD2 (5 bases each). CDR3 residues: CSALWGRGQFF. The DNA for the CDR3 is TGCAGTGCCCTTTGGGGGAGAGGGCAGTTCTTC.